The rows below give T cell receptor beta chains drawn from one sample of a study of T cell repertoires in aging, cancer and after chemotherapy. TCRdb re-analysed the multiplex PCR reads in MiXCR, keeping a single row per CDR3 protein. The top ten hold around 3.3% of the sample, which has about 8,700 distinct CDR3 sequences, about 30% seen once. Sequenced material: blood. The receptors were sampled from a human donor in good health. Both conserved end residues are part of each CDR3. A D gene is named only where the DNA matches it firmly.

v_call d_call cdr3_aa
TRBV15 TRBD1 CATSRGGQGSNEKLFF
TRBV6-2/TRBV6-3 - CASWEEVGGYNEQFF
TRBV6-2/TRBV6-3 - CASSPRLADASSYEQYF
TRBV5-1 - CASRGDGSYEQYF
TRBV6-5 - CARTSGSWAYGYTF
TRBV6-5 - CASSYSGWGANYGYTF
TRBV6-1 - CASSERGGSDTQYF
TRBV5-1 TRBD2 CASSFTSGSIYEQFF
TRBV7-2 - CASSLARTGDTQYF
TRBV19 TRBD2 CASSTPGLAGGADTQYF
TRBV24-1 TRBD1 CATSAVDRGNTGELFF
TRBV19 - CASSIVSLNTEAFF
TRBV6-6 - CASSYWTATNEKLFF
TRBV5-4 TRBD2 CASSLGLAGGPDTQYF
TRBV7-2 - CASCLAGMGTDTQYF
TRBV6-5 - CASRDRAMSYEQYF
TRBV6-2/TRBV6-3 - CASSRTYPNEKLFF
TRBV7-9 TRBD2 CASSFSYRGSGRAQHNEQFF
TRBV7-6 - CASSPSKEGSSFF
TRBV12-3/TRBV12-4 TRBD1 CASSSNKGQGSNQPQHF
TRBV29-1 - CSGQEWSYNEQFF
TRBV5-4 - CASSLGVDVSYNEQFF
TRBV27 - CARVRTPSYEQYF
TRBV27 TRBD1 CASSSYNRGQGAYTF
TRBV19 - CASSIAGNSYNEQFF
TRBV18 - CASSAQGRGQETQYF
TRBV28 TRBD1 CASSPPPGQGAVGYTF
TRBV7-2 - CASSSNRASYEQYF
TRBV5-6 - CASSWGWGGNTEAFF
TRBV6-5 TRBD2 CASSSATSGRYEQYF
TRBV20-1 - CSAPREANTEAFF
TRBV20-1 TRBD1 CSARGGQVGYTF
TRBV20-1 - CSARTARAQHF
TRBV6-2/TRBV6-3 - CASSFYRAGANVLTF
TRBV27 - CASSLRSGYEQYF
TRBV6-5 TRBD1 CASSYTRGGGNEKLFF
TRBV12-3/TRBV12-4 TRBD2 CASSLARTRGDEQFF
TRBV15 - CATSRTRIEPEDAASSYNEQFF
TRBV4-2 - CASSQARQAAYEQYF
TRBV11-2 - CASSLGSSYNSPLHF
TRBV7-2 TRBD2 CASSLATSGAYEQYF
TRBV5-5 TRBD1 CASSFGQGVQAFF
TRBV5-1 - CASSLSGADTEAFF
TRBV20-1 - CSAMRTENTEAFF
TRBV6-1 - CASRYSYEQYF
TRBV6-6 - CAVYGNTEAFF
TRBV4-3 - CASSQEGRTKAFF
TRBV4-3 TRBD1 CASSLEGQGNGELFF
TRBV6-2/TRBV6-3 TRBD1 CASSLLGSGQHYEQYF
TRBV5-6 - CASNLNQRKLWGYTF
TRBV27 - CASSSSRPSTRNEQFF
TRBV6-5 TRBD2 CASGRNSGSSYEQYF
TRBV7-9 - CASSLGSGASTDTQYF
TRBV15 - CATSREDTGANVLTF
TRBV19 - CASSIPWYNEQFF
TRBV20-1 - CSARDRRGRDEQFF
TRBV29-1 - CSVERTQETQYF